The 15 T cell receptor beta chains below all came from one sample that was sequenced in a study of memory CD4+ T cells and cytomegalovirus serostatus. Single viable CD3+CD4+CD8-CD45RO+ cells were sorted as the memory CD4+ T cells. TCRdb's table, derived via immunoSEQ multiplex PCR, lists solely in-frame clones and lacks some. The table includes about 64,000 clones, approximately 80% detected once. Sequencing input: memory CD4+ T cells from blood. These receptors all come from an adult in good health and CMV-seronegative.

The chain employs TRBV10-3 and TRBJ1-2, with TRBD1 as a possible D gene (5 bases). This CDR3 is 12 amino acids long. CDR1 is ENHRY, CDR2 SYGVKD, per germline. The ends were cut back, 6 bases at V and 7 bases at J, with 12 bases in the middle. The CDR3 sequence: CAISLRETGYTF. Written as DNA, the CDR3 is TGTGCCATCAGCCTCAGGGAAACTGGCTACACCTTC.

This clone has a handful of counts. This sequence joins TRBV5-1 and TRBJ2-2; D is perhaps TRBD1 or TRBD2 (5 bases each). The CDR3 consists of 14 residues. The germline CDR1 and CDR2 sequences are SGHRS and YFSETQ. Trimming pared 5 bases from V and 2 bases from J, leaving 10 bases between. This CDR3 is CASRWDHNTGELFF. For the CDR3, the DNA is TGCGCCAGCAGATGGGACCACAACACCGGGGAGCTGTTTTTT.

The chain carries TRBV19 and TRBJ2-2; D call uncertain. Trimming left V 8 bases short and J 0 bases short, with 16 bases between. The CDR3 has 16 amino acids. The germline gives CDR1 LNHDA, CDR2 SQIVND (reference sequence). CDR3 coding DNA: TGTGCCAGTGCCAATTGGGAAGGGACGAACACCGGGGAGCTGTTTTTT. It encodes CASANWEGTNTGELFF.

This clone was observed a few times. The rearrangement uses TRBV28 and TRBJ1-1; D is ambiguous. Germline values: CDR1 MDHEN, CDR2 SYDVKM. The CDR3 length is 13 residues. V lost 2 bases, J lost 0 bases, and 4 bases lay in between. The CDR3, as DNA: TGTGCCAGCAGTTTAATCATGAACACTGAAGCTTTCTTT. This gives the protein CASSLIMNTEAFF.

The V and J genes are TRBV7-2 and TRBJ1-2; 8 bases are shared with TRBD1. V lost 5 bases and J lost 3; bases outside the gene matches: 8. This CDR3 has 15 amino acids. CDR1 and CDR2 (germline): SGHTA, FQGNSA. The CDR3 nucleotides read TGTGCCAGCAGCCAGGGACAGGCTTACGACTATGGCTACACCTTC. Translation gives CASSQGQAYDYGYTF.

V gene TRBV7-9 combines with J gene TRBJ2-3; D is perhaps TRBD2 (6 bases). Between the trimmed V and J ends, which lost 1 base and 0 bases, there was a span of 11 bases. Germline CDR1 is SEHNR and CDR2 is FQNEAQ (reference sequence). This CDR3 has 16 amino acids. In nucleotides, the CDR3 is TGTGCCAGCAGCTTAGTGTCCGGGACTAGCACAGATACGCAGTATTTT. Translating it yields CASSLVSGTSTDTQYF.

CDR3 DNA sequence: TGTGCCAGCAGTCCCCTAGCGGGAGTTCAGACAGATACGCAGTATTTT. It encodes CASSPLAGVQTDTQYF. The chain links TRBV4-2 to TRBJ2-3, with TRBD2 matching 10 bases. The CDR3 loop spans 16 amino acids. Trimming took 6 bases from V and 3 from J; bases not matched to a gene: 9. Germline CDR1 LGHNA, CDR2 YNFKEQ.

The V call is TRBV7-8, the J call TRBJ1-5; D gene uncertain. The CDR3 is 16 residues long. CDR1 and CDR2 from the germline V gene are SGHVS and FQNEAQ. Trimming left V 5 bases short and J 2 bases short, with 16 bases between. In nucleotides, the CDR3 is TGTGCCAGCAGCCTCTCCGGCTCAGGTCGCAATCAGCCCCAGCATTTT. Translated, it gives CASSLSGSGRNQPQHF. The full variable domain, with the rest looked up from reference TRBV7-8 and TRBJ1-5, is GAGVSQSPRYKVAKRGQDVALRCDPISGHVSLFWYQQALGQGPEFLTYFQNEAQLDKSGLPSDRFFAERPEGSVSTLKIQRTQQEDSAVYLCASSLSGSGRNQPQHFGDGTRLSIL.

This clone was counted only a few times. The gene calls are TRBV7-3 and TRBJ2-1; 7 bases map to TRBD1. Germline CDR1 is SGHTA and CDR2 is FQGTGA. V lost 0 bases and J lost 0; bases outside the gene matches: 5. CDR3 length: 17 residues. The chain's CDR3 is CASSLTLGQSSYNEQFF. DNA for the CDR3: TGTGCCAGCAGCTTAACTTTGGGACAGAGCTCCTACAATGAGCAGTTCTTC.

The chain employs TRBV30 and TRBJ2-7; the D gene is possibly TRBD1 (6 bases). Germline values: CDR1 GTSNPN, CDR2 SVGIG (reference sequence). The CDR3 has 12 amino acids. V was cut by 0 bases and J by 3 bases, with 6 bases left in between. The CDR3 sequence is CAWSVGGYEQYF. CDR3 bases: TGTGCCTGGAGTGTAGGGGGCTACGAGCAGTACTTC.

This clone was counted once. The chain links TRBV9 to TRBJ1-5; no clear D. CDR1 and CDR2 (germline): SGDLS, YYNGEE. Trimming removed 0 bases from V and 2 bases from J, with 9 bases in between. The CDR3 spans 15 residues. DNA of the CDR3: TGTGCCAGCAGCGTAGGGGATGGTGGCAATCAGCCCCAGCATTTT. This gives the protein CASSVGDGGNQPQHF.

V is TRBV7-2 and J is TRBJ2-1; TRBD2 matches 9 bases. This CDR3 spans 15 amino acids. Germline CDR1 reads SGHTA; CDR2 reads FQGNSA. Germline trimming cut 5 bases from V and 8 bases from J; bases unmatched to any gene: 10. The CDR3 here is CASSPNGAGGDEQFF. The CDR3 DNA reads TGTGCCAGCAGCCCAAACGGGGCGGGAGGGGATGAGCAGTTCTTC.

The chain carries TRBV15 and TRBJ1-6; D is unresolved. The CDR3 extends over 15 amino acids. Germline lookup yields CDR1 LNHNV and CDR2 YYDKDF (reference sequence). V was cut by 1 base and J by 7 bases, with 11 bases left in between. CDR3 amino acids: CATSRGGAENSPLHF. DNA for the CDR3: TGTGCCACCAGCAGAGGAGGTGCCGAGAATTCACCCCTCCACTTT.

The CDR3 coding sequence is TGTGCCAGTAGTATAATCGGCAGGGGCGCAACTAATGAAAAACTGTTTTTT. This translates into CASSIIGRGATNEKLFF. The chain recombines TRBV19 with TRBJ1-4, with D perhaps matching TRBD1 (6 bases). The CDR3 loop spans 17 amino acids. V lost 2 bases, J lost 0 bases, and 13 bases lay in between. The V gene's germline CDR1 is LNHDA and CDR2 SQIVND (reference sequence).

The chain is built from TRBV2 and TRBJ2-5; TRBD2 agrees at 7 bases. Germline trimming cut 4 bases from V and 2 bases from J; bases unmatched to any gene: 1. Germline CDR1 is SNHLY and CDR2 is FYNNEI. The CDR3 is made up of 13 amino acids. DNA for the CDR3: TGTGCCAGCAGTGTGGGGGGGCAAGAGACCCAGTACTTC. It codes for CASSVGGQETQYF.